Shown below are 13 T cell receptor beta chains from a single sample sequenced in a study of T cells in tuberculosis. Time point denoted: new active TB diagnosis, blood taken before or within 7 days of starting treatment. Sequencing used immunoSEQ multiplex PCR; TCRdb keeps in-frame clones, though not all of them. Counted here are about 5,500 clones, about 97% occurring once; the ten biggest clones make up around 10%. This material consisted of PBMCs, taken at tuberculosis diagnosis. Receptors were obtained from an adult with tuberculosis.

The CDR3 region has the DNA TGTGCCAGCAGTGATAGGACAGGGGCTCATAATTCACCCCTCCACTTT. Its translation is CASSDRTGAHNSPLHF. This sequence joins TRBV2 and TRBJ1-6; 9 bases map to TRBD1. Germline CDR1 is SNHLY and CDR2 is FYNNEI. The CDR3 consists of 16 residues. V gave up 3 bases and J gave up 5 bases; unmatched junction bases: 5.

This rearrangement joins TRBV10-2 to TRBJ1-1; D is unclear. Germline loops: CDR1 WSHSY, CDR2 SAAADI. With 3 bases removed from V and 1 base from J, the gap between germline ends came to 9 bases. This CDR3 is 14 amino acids long. CDR3 residues: CASSDEGKNTEAFF. The DNA for the CDR3 is TGCGCCAGCAGTGATGAGGGAAAGAACACTGAAGCTTTCTTT.

This chain joins TRBV6-1 and TRBJ2-3; possible D gene TRBD1, 5 bases. This CDR3 region has 14 residues. Trimming pared 3 bases from V and 7 bases from J, leaving 14 bases between. Germline V lookup: CDR1 MNHNS, CDR2 SASEGT. The CDR3 sequence is CASSEGPGVNTQYF. In DNA form, the CDR3 reads TGTGCCAGCAGTGAGGGGCCAGGAGTAAATACGCAGTATTTT.

The chain joins TRBV19 to TRBJ1-2, with 7 positions matching TRBD1. Per germline, CDR1 LNHDA and CDR2 SQIVND (reference sequence). This CDR3 has 13 amino acids. V gave up 9 bases and J gave up 5 bases; unmatched junction bases: 9. CDR3 region: CASRGDSEYGYTF. CDR3 in DNA: TGTGCCAGCAGGGGGGACAGTGAATATGGCTACACCTTC.

The chain is built from TRBV13 and TRBJ1-3, with D possibly being TRBD1 (6 bases). V lost 0 bases to trimming and J lost 2 bases, with 11 bases between them. The CDR3 is 16 residues long. Germline assignment: CDR1 PRHDT and CDR2 FYEKMQ (reference sequence). The CDR3 coding sequence is TGTGCCAGCAGCTTAGGCCTGGGGGCGCCTGGAAACACCATATATTTT. Translated: CASSLGLGAPGNTIYF. The whole variable domain, filled in from reference TRBV13 and TRBJ1-3, reads AAGVIQSPRHLIKEKRETATLKCYPIPRHDTVYWYQQGPGQDPQFLISFYEKMQSDKGSIPDRFSAQQFSDYHSELNMSSLELGDSALYFCASSLGLGAPGNTIYFGEGSWLTVV.

The chain recombines TRBV2 with TRBJ1-2; 8 bases are a match to TRBD1. The CDR3 consists of 15 residues. Germline V lookup: CDR1 SNHLY, CDR2 FYNNEI. Trimming at V came to 2 bases and at J to 7 bases, leaving 9 bases not matched to a gene. The CDR3 sequence: CASSETQGAVGGYTF. The CDR3 nucleotides read TGTGCCAGCAGTGAAACGCAGGGGGCGGTGGGTGGCTACACCTTC.

The V call is TRBV5-1, the J call TRBJ2-1; maybe TRBD2 (7 bases). The V end lost 0 bases, the J end lost 15 bases, and 19 bases lay between the germline ends. CDR1 is SGHRS and CDR2 is YFSETQ in the germline V gene. The CDR3 has 14 residues. CDR3 sequence reads: CASSLEGGDTSRFF. CDR3 coding DNA: TGCGCCAGCAGCTTGGAGGGAGGGGACACTTCCCGGTTCTTC.

Points on this clone: Other DNA sequences in this sample translate to the same CDR3. The rearrangement joins TRBV6-5 to TRBJ1-3; 10 nucleotides match TRBD1. V was clipped by 6 bases and J by 2 bases; unmatched bases: 4. The CDR3 extends over 15 amino acids. Germline V gene data show CDR1 as MNHEY and CDR2 as SVGAGI. The CDR3 reads CASSPGQGPGNTIYF. The CDR3 DNA reads TGTGCCAGCAGCCCGGGACAGGGGCCTGGAAACACCATATATTTT.

The chain has TRBV7-8 and TRBJ2-7; D might be TRBD2 (6 bases). Trimming pared 6 bases from V and 5 bases from J, leaving 14 bases between. This CDR3 comprises 13 residues. The germline gives CDR1 SGHVS, CDR2 FQNEAQ. The CDR3 DNA sequence: TGTGCCAGCAGGGTGGGGGGAAGGAACGAGCAGTACTTC. It encodes CASRVGGRNEQYF. Together with reference TRBV7-8 and TRBJ2-7, the CDR3 gives the full variable domain: GAGVSQSPRYKVAKRGQDVALRCDPISGHVSLFWYQQALGQGPEFLTYFQNEAQLDKSGLPSDRFFAERPEGSVSTLKIQRTQQEDSAVYLCASRVGGRNEQYFGPGTRLTVT.

This clone appeared a single time. The chain has TRBV5-5 and TRBJ1-3; the D is unclear. This CDR3 region has 16 residues. V gave up 1 base and J gave up 4 bases, with 15 bases separating them. Germline V gene data show CDR1 as SGHKS and CDR2 as YYEKEE (reference sequence). In DNA form, the CDR3 reads TGTGCCAGCAGCTTGAACGCCCTACTAGGGGGAAACACCATATATTTT. This sequence encodes CASSLNALLGGNTIYF.

The chain is built from TRBV10-3 and TRBJ2-1; 11 bases agree with TRBD2. V gave up 7 bases and J gave up 4 bases; unmatched junction bases: 9. In germline, CDR1 is ENHRY, CDR2 SYGVKD. The CDR3 is made up of 16 amino acids. CDR3 loop: CAIMLTSGGLYNEQFF. CDR3 bases: TGTGCCATCATGCTAACTAGCGGGGGCCTTTACAATGAGCAGTTCTTC.

The chain uses TRBV19 and TRBJ2-1, with a possible D match to TRBD2 (5 bases). CDR1 LNHDA and CDR2 SQIVND come from the germline V gene (reference sequence). The CDR3 totals 13 residues. The V end lost 4 bases, the J end lost 10 bases, and 14 bases lay between the germline ends. CDR3 residues: CASSKAAGREQFF. CDR3 nucleotide sequence: TGTGCCAGTAGTAAAGCGGCGGGTCGAGAGCAGTTCTTC.

The chain links TRBV5-1 to TRBJ2-7; D is undetermined. CDR1 SGHRS and CDR2 YFSETQ come from the germline V gene. The length of the CDR3 is 11 residues. V was shortened by 3 bases and J by 6 bases, with 7 bases between the two germline ends. The DNA of the CDR3 is TGCGCCAGCAGCTCGACAACCGAGCAGTACTTC. It translates to CASSSTTEQYF.